What follows are 23 T cell receptor beta chains derived from one specimen sequenced in a study of T-cell memory formation after mild COVID-19. TCRdb recomputed calls from the 5' RACE reads with MiXCR, one row per CDR3 protein. Among some 31,000 distinct CDR3 sequences listed, about 12% were seen once. The sample comprised PBMCs or a T cell subset sorted from them (not recorded which). The receptors originated from an adult woman who had mild COVID-19 (a few samples of this study predate the infection). Cell type and time point are not known.

Many counts were recorded for this clonotype. The chain couples TRBV10-3 to TRBJ2-1; 8 nucleotides line up with TRBD1. V trimming: 10 bases; J trimming: 5 bases; junction bases outside the gene matches: 10. Germline CDR1 and CDR2: ENHRY and SYGVKD. The CDR3 is 14 residues long. The CDR3 DNA reads as TGTGCCACCGTCCAGGGGGCCTTTAACAATGAGCAGTTCTTC. This encodes CATVQGAFNNEQFF.

This clonotype was counted at least ten times. This sequence joins TRBV3-1 and TRBJ1-1; D remains ambiguous. This CDR3 spans 13 amino acids. V was cut by 1 base and J by 4 bases, with 7 bases left in between. Germline CDR1 LGHDT, CDR2 YNNKEL (reference sequence). As DNA, the CDR3 is TGTGCCAGCAGCCAAGTCCTGGGCACTGAAGCTTTCTTT. Its translation: CASSQVLGTEAFF.

This clonotype showed up many times. This chain joins TRBV5-1 and TRBJ2-4; TRBD2 matches at 9 bases. Germline V lookup: CDR1 SGHRS, CDR2 YFSETQ. This CDR3 has 14 residues. The V segment lost 4 bases and the J segment 6 bases; nucleotides outside the gene matches: 5. In DNA form, the CDR3 reads TGCGCCAGCAGCCCTCTAGCGGGACTAAACATTCAGTACTTC. It is translated as CASSPLAGLNIQYF. The whole variable domain, filled in from reference TRBV5-1 and TRBJ2-4, reads KAGVTQTPRYLIKTRGQQVTLSCSPISGHRSVSWYQQTPGQGLQFLFEYFSETQRNKGNFPGRFSGRQFSNSRSEMNVSTLELGDSALYLCASSPLAGLNIQYFGAGTRLSVL.

This clonotype has at least ten counts. The genes are TRBV15 and TRBJ2-1; 8 bases align to TRBD2. The junction had 4 bases not matched to a gene; V was cut back by 4 bases and J by 14 bases. This CDR3 has 11 residues. Germline values: CDR1 LNHNV, CDR2 YYDKDF (reference sequence). This CDR3 is CATSKSGREFF. The CDR3 coding sequence is TGTGCCACCAGCAAGAGCGGGAGAGAGTTCTTC.

This clonotype was counted at least ten times. This chain connects TRBV18 to TRBJ1-6; a possible D gene is TRBD1 (6 bases). CDR3 length: 14 amino acids. Germline-derived CDR1 and CDR2 are KGHSH and LQKENI. V was clipped by 3 bases and J by 7 bases, with 10 bases between them. The CDR3: CASSPDRKNSPLHF. The CDR3 DNA reads as TGTGCCAGCTCACCGGACAGAAAGAATTCACCCCTCCACTTT.

This clonotype was seen repeatedly, ten times or more. The rearrangement links TRBV27 to TRBJ2-6; 9 nucleotides match TRBD1. The trim removed 3 bases at V and 1 base at J, leaving 4 bases unmatched. The CDR3 contains 17 residues. Per the germline V gene, CDR1 is MNHEY and CDR2 is SMNVEV (reference sequence). CDR3 DNA sequence: TGTGCCAGCAGTTTCGCCGGGACAGGGTCTGGGGCCAACGTCCTGACTTTC. As protein: CASSFAGTGSGANVLTF. Based on the CDR3 plus reference TRBV27 and TRBJ2-6, the full variable domain is EAQVTQNPRYLITVTGKKLTVTCSQNMNHEYMSWYRQDPGLGLRQIYYSMNVEVTDKGDVPEGYKVSRKEKRNFPLILESPSPNQTSLYFCASSFAGTGSGANVLTFGAGSRLTVL.

This clonotype was counted at least ten times. V and J are TRBV18 and TRBJ1-5; weak D call: TRBD1 (5 bases). CDR1 and CDR2 from the germline V gene are KGHSH and LQKENI. The CDR3 has 13 residues. V lost 6 bases and J 2 bases, leaving 8 bases between the germline ends. The CDR3, as DNA: TGTGCCAGCTCCTCGGGGGGCAATCAGCCCCAGCATTTT. This sequence encodes CASSSGGNQPQHF.

The table lists this clonotype with many counts. The chain uses TRBV5-1 and TRBJ2-5; 7 bases are a match to TRBD1. Unmatched junction bases numbered 4, after V lost 0 bases and J lost 5 bases. The CDR3 runs 14 residues. Germline V gene data show CDR1 as SGHRS and CDR2 as YFSETQ. In DNA, the CDR3 is TGCGCCAGCAGCTTGGCTTTGGGACAGGAGACCCAGTACTTC. Translating gives CASSLALGQETQYF. The full variable domain, rest sourced from reference TRBV5-1 and TRBJ2-5, is KAGVTQTPRYLIKTRGQQVTLSCSPISGHRSVSWYQQTPGQGLQFLFEYFSETQRNKGNFPGRFSGRQFSNSRSEMNVSTLELGDSALYLCASSLALGQETQYFGPGTRLLVL.

This clonotype was counted only a few times. V is TRBV19 and J is TRBJ2-1; TRBD2 matches 13 bases. Trimming at V came to 6 bases and at J to 12 bases, leaving 11 bases not matched to a gene. CDR1 LNHDA and CDR2 SQIVND come from the germline V gene (reference sequence). CDR3 size: 15 residues. CDR3: CASSLRTSGGRGQFF. The CDR3 coding sequence is TGTGCCAGTAGCCTCAGGACTAGCGGGGGTCGAGGGCAGTTCTTC.

The rearrangement links TRBV4-2 to TRBJ2-7, with TRBD2 matching over 7 bases. V trimming: 1 base; J trimming: 0 bases; junction bases outside the gene matches: 6. The CDR3 contains 16 residues. CDR1 is LGHNA, CDR2 YNFKEQ, per germline. The chain's CDR3 is CASSQVGLAASYEQYF. CDR3 coding DNA: TGTGCCAGCAGCCAAGTCGGGCTAGCGGCCTCCTACGAGCAGTACTTC.

This clonotype is judged medium-sized (0.01 to 0.1%). This rearrangement joins TRBV5-1 to TRBJ2-1; D call uncertain. V lost 1 base to trimming and J lost 10 bases, with 9 bases between them. CDR3 length: 12 residues. The germline CDR1 and CDR2 sequences are SGHRS and YFSETQ. The CDR3 is CASSLNPAEQFF. DNA of the CDR3: TGCGCCAGCAGCTTGAACCCGGCGGAGCAGTTCTTC.

This clonotype showed up many times. The chain carries TRBV3-1 and TRBJ2-5; TRBD2 matches 10 bases. The germline V gene encodes CDR1 LGHDT and CDR2 YNNKEL (reference sequence). The trim removed 1 base at V and 5 bases at J, leaving 10 bases unmatched. This CDR3 contains 17 residues. The CDR3 bases are TGTGCCAGCAGCCAAGGTGGCCTAGCGGGGGCCGGGGAGACCCAGTACTTC. Translation gives CASSQGGLAGAGETQYF.

This chain uses TRBV7-7 with TRBJ2-5, with 8 bases identical to TRBD1. The junction had 6 bases not matched to a gene; V was cut back by 8 bases and J by 4 bases. This CDR3 has 13 amino acids. Germline V gene lookup returns CDR1 SSHAT and CDR2 FNYEAQ (reference sequence). The chain's CDR3 is CASGTGGGETQYF. DNA of the CDR3: TGTGCCAGCGGAACAGGGGGAGGAGAGACCCAGTACTTC. The full variable domain, its missing parts supplied by reference TRBV7-7 and TRBJ2-5, is GAGVSQSPRYKVTKRGQDVTLRCDPISSHATLYWYQQALGQGPEFLTYFNYEAQPDKSGLPSDRFSAERPEGSISTLTIQRTEQRDSAMYRCASGTGGGETQYFGPGTRLLVL.

In this sample, this clonotype turned up many times. The V and J genes are TRBV5-1 and TRBJ2-5; maybe TRBD2 (5 bases). Trimming removed 3 bases at V and 2 bases at J, with 8 bases between. This CDR3 has 13 residues. Germline lookup yields CDR1 SGHRS and CDR2 YFSETQ. CDR3 sequence reads: CASSSGLQETQYF. The CDR3 coding sequence is TGCGCCAGCAGCTCTGGACTGCAAGAGACCCAGTACTTC.

This clonotype occurred many times. The chain couples TRBV27 to TRBJ2-1, with 8 bases identical to TRBD2. After removal of 0 bases from V and 2 bases from J, the junction contained 3 bases not matched to a gene. The germline V gene encodes CDR1 MNHEY and CDR2 SMNVEV (reference sequence). The CDR3 is made up of 16 amino acids. The CDR3 region is CASSLSSGGPYNEQFF. Written as DNA, the CDR3 is TGTGCCAGCAGTTTATCTTCGGGGGGGCCCTACAATGAGCAGTTCTTC.

At least ten counts were recorded for this clonotype. The chain carries TRBV23-1 and TRBJ2-5; weak D call: TRBD2 (6 bases). TRBV23-1 is placed among ORFs of uncertain function. The CDR3 loop spans 16 amino acids. With 4 bases removed from V and 5 bases from J, the gap between germline ends came to 20 bases. For the CDR3, the DNA is TGCGCCAGCAGTCTAGAGACAGAGCGAGGGAGGGAGACCCAGTACTTC. It translates to CASSLETERGRETQYF.

This clonotype was picked up many times. V and J are TRBV6-5 and TRBJ1-1, with 9 positions matching TRBD1. The CDR3 has 14 amino acids. Per germline, CDR1 MNHEY and CDR2 SVGAGI. Trimming removed 6 bases from V and 1 base from J; junction bases left unmatched: 3. This CDR3 reads CASSGDRANTEAFF. CDR3 nucleotide sequence: TGTGCCAGCAGCGGGGACAGGGCGAACACTGAAGCTTTCTTT.

The rearrangement joins TRBV6-5 to TRBJ2-3; 10 bases match TRBD1. The CDR3 totals 17 residues. Germline loops: CDR1 MNHEY, CDR2 SVGAGI. J was trimmed by 4 bases and V by 5 bases; bases with no gene match: 12. In nucleotides, the CDR3 is TGTGCCAGCAGTCCCCAGTTGACAGGGGGCAGTCCAGATACGCAGTATTTT. As protein: CASSPQLTGGSPDTQYF.

At least ten counts were recorded for this clonotype. The V gene is TRBV4-1, the J gene TRBJ2-2; TRBD2 is a possible D gene (6 bases). CDR1 MGHRA and CDR2 YSYEKL come from the germline V gene. This CDR3 is built from 13 residues. Trimming took off 6 bases at V and 7 bases at J, with 12 bases between the two ends. CDR3 protein: CASRAPGVGELFF. The DNA of the CDR3 is TGCGCCAGCAGGGCCCCGGGAGTCGGGGAGCTGTTTTTT.

This clonotype was recorded many times. The chain recombines TRBV4-2 with TRBJ1-2; D uncertain. The germline V and J ends were trimmed by 0 bases and 7 bases, with 9 bases remaining between them. This CDR3 spans 13 amino acids. Looked up from germline, CDR1 is LGHNA and CDR2 is YNFKEQ. CDR3 DNA sequence: TGTGCCAGCAGCCAAGATATTCTCGTTGGCTACACCTTC. Translating gives CASSQDILVGYTF.

This clonotype was picked up many times. The chain carries TRBV24-1 and TRBJ1-2; D is ambiguous. V lost 2 bases and J 4 bases, leaving 10 bases between the germline ends. Looked up from germline, CDR1 is KGHDR and CDR2 is SFDVKD. The CDR3 totals 14 residues. The CDR3 protein is CATSDYQQGYGYTF. CDR3 coding DNA: TGTGCCACCAGTGATTACCAACAAGGCTATGGCTACACCTTC.

The rearrangement links TRBV6-2 or TRBV6-3 to TRBJ1-2; D is perhaps TRBD1 (5 bases). The germline gives CDR1 MNHEY, CDR2 SVGEGT. V was trimmed by 2 bases and J by 4 bases, leaving 8 bases between them. The CDR3 totals 13 residues. The CDR3 region has the DNA TGTGCCAGCAGTTACGACAGCCGCTATGGCTACACCTTC. It codes for CASSYDSRYGYTF.

Ten or more counts support this clonotype. The chain carries TRBV7-9 and TRBJ2-3; 10 positions match TRBD1. This CDR3 is built from 16 residues. After removal of 4 bases from V and 0 bases from J, the junction contained 4 bases not matched to a gene. CDR1 is SEHNR, CDR2 FQNEAQ, per germline (reference sequence). Written as DNA, the CDR3 is TGTGCCAGCAGCTGGACAGGGGGTTCTAGCACAGATACGCAGTATTTT. This gives the protein CASSWTGGSSTDTQYF.